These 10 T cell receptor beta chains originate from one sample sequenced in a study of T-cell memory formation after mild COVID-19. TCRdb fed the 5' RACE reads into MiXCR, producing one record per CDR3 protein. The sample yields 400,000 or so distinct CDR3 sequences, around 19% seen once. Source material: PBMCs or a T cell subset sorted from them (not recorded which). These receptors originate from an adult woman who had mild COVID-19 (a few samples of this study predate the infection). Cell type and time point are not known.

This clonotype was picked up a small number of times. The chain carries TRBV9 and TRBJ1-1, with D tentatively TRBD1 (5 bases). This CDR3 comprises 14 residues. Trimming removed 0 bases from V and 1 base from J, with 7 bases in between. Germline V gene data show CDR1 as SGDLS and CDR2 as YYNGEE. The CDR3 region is CASSVAGKNTEAFF. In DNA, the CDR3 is TGTGCCAGCAGCGTAGCAGGGAAGAACACTGAAGCTTTCTTT.

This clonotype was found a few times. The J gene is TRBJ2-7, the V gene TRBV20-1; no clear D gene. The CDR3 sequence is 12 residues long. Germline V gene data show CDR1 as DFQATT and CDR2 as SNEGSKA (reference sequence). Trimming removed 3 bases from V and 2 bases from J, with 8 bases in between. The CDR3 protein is CSASWQAYEQYF. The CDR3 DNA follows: TGCAGTGCTAGCTGGCAGGCCTACGAGCAGTACTTC.

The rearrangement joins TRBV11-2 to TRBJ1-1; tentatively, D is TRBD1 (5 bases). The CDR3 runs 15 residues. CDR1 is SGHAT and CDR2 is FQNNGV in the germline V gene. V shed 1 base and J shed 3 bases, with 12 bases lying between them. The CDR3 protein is CASSLGWQGDTEAFF. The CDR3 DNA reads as TGTGCCAGCAGCTTAGGATGGCAGGGCGACACTGAAGCTTTCTTT. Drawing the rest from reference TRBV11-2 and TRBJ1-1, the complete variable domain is EAGVAQSPRYKIIEKRQSVAFWCNPISGHATLYWYQQILGQGPKLLIQFQNNGVVDDSQLPKDRFSAERLKGVDSTLKIQPAKLEDSAVYLCASSLGWQGDTEAFFGQGTRLTVV.

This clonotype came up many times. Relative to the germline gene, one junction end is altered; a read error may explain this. The chain's CDR3 is CASSLRNEQFF. The CDR3 region has the DNA TGTGCCAGCAGCTTAAGGAATGAGCAGTTCTTC. The genes are TRBV5-1 and TRBJ2-1, with no clear D. CDR3 length: 11 residues. Germline CDR1 SGHRS, CDR2 YFSETQ.

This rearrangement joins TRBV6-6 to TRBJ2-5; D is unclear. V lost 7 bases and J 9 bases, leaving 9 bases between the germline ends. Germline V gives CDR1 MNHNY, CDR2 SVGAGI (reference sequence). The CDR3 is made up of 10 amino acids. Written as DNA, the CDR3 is TGTGCCAGCAACTCAGCCCCCCAGTACTTC. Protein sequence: CASNSAPQYF.

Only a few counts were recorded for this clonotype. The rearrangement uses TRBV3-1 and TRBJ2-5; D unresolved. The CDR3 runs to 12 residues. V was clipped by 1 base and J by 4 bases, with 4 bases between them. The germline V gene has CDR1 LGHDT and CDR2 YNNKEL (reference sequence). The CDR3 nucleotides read TGTGCCAGCAGCCAAGGAGCAGAGACCCAGTACTTC. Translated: CASSQGAETQYF.

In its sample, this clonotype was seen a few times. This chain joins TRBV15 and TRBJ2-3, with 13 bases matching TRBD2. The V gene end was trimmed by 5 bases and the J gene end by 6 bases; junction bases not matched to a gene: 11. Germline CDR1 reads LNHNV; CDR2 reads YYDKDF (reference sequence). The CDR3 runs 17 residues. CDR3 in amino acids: CATSSRTSGSPPDTQYF. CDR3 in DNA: TGTGCCACCAGCTCAAGGACTAGCGGGAGTCCCCCGGATACGCAGTATTTT.

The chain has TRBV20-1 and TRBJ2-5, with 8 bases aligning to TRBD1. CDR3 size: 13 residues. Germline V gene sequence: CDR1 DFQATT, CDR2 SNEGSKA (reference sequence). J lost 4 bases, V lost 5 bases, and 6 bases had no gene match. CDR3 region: CSAWAGGGETQYF. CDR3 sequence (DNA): TGCAGTGCTTGGGCAGGGGGCGGAGAGACCCAGTACTTC.

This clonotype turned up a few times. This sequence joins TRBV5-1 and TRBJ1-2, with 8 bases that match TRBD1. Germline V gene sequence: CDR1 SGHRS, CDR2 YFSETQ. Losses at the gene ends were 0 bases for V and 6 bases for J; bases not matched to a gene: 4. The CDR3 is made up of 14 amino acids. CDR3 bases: TGCGCCAGCAGCTTGGCAGGGGGCGCGGATGGCTACACCTTC. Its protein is CASSLAGGADGYTF.

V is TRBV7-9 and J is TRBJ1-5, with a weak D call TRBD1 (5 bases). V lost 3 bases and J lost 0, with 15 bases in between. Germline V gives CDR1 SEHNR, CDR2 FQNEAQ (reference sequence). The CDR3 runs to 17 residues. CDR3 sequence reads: CASSLTDLDYSNQPQHF. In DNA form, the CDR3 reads TGTGCCAGCAGCTTGACAGACCTAGACTATAGCAATCAGCCCCAGCATTTT.